The rows below give T cell receptor beta chains drawn from one sample of a study of identical twins. TCRdb called the 5' RACE reads again in MiXCR, with one record for every CDR3 protein. The sample consists of some 440,000 distinct CDR3 sequences, 24% of them appearing once. This sample also appeared in a second study, on T cells expressing NK-cell markers.

The sequencing sample was made of CD4+ T cells sorted from blood. These receptors originate from a woman between 18 and 29 years old in good health. The CDR3 runs from the conserved cysteine through the conserved F or W. The D gene is left open where the match is weak. The size entry is marked missing in some rows and otherwise reads once, few, many or a size class.

v_call	clone_size	d_call	j_call	cdr3_aa	cdr3_nt
TRBV2	few	-	TRBJ1-2	CASSEGIVWSTNYGYTF	TGTGCCAGCAGTGAAGGGATCGTATGGTCTACTAACTATGGCTACACCTTC
TRBV20-1	few	-	TRBJ2-7	CSASGLIYEQYF	TGCAGTGCTAGCGGCCTAATCTACGAGCAGTACTTC
TRBV7-2	-	-	TRBJ2-7	CASSSQGPLYEQYF	TGTGCCAGCAGCTCACAGGGCCCCCTTTACGAGCAGTACTTC
TRBV12-3/TRBV12-4	many	-	TRBJ1-1	CASSLGQNTEAFF	TGTGCCAGCAGCTTAGGGCAGAACACTGAAGCTTTCTTT
TRBV28	-	-	TRBJ2-7	CASRPRTGRYEQYF	TGTGCCAGCCGCCCCCGGACGGGACGCTACGAGCAGTACTTC
TRBV5-1	few	TRBD2	TRBJ2-1	CASSLSGGGSYNEQFF	TGCGCCAGCAGCTTGAGTGGGGGGGGGTCCTACAATGAGCAGTTCTTC
TRBV4-3	few	TRBD2	TRBJ2-1	CASSFRIAGDYNEQFF	TGCGCCAGCAGCTTCCGCATAGCGGGAGACTACAATGAGCAGTTCTTC
TRBV7-2	-	-	TRBJ2-7	CASSPRLAQGYEQYF	TGTGCCAGCAGCCCCAGACTGGCTCAGGGGTACGAGCAGTACTTC
TRBV5-1	few	TRBD1	TRBJ1-3	CASSLPDRGAGNTIYF	TGCGCCAGCAGCTTACCCGACAGGGGGGCTGGAAACACCATATATTTT
TRBV7-2	-	-	TRBJ1-1	CASSLAASVEAFF	TGTGCCAGCAGCCTTGCAGCCAGTGTTGAAGCTTTCTTT
TRBV12-5	-	TRBD1	TRBJ2-2	CASGLVDRDYTGELFF	TGTGCTAGTGGTTTGGTCGACAGGGATTACACCGGGGAGCTGTTTTTT
TRBV10-1	-	-	TRBJ2-5	CASRGHLQETQYF	TGCGCCAGCAGGGGACATCTTCAAGAGACCCAGTACTTC
TRBV6-1	-	TRBD1	TRBJ1-2	CASSTTGQKYGYTF	TGTGCCAGCAGTACCACGGGACAGAAGTATGGCTACACCTTC
TRBV10-3	few	-	TRBJ2-2	CAINTVNTGELFF	TGTGCCATCAACACAGTAAACACCGGGGAGCTGTTTTTT
TRBV7-9	many	-	TRBJ2-5	CASSLNPVVGSQAQYF	TGTGCCAGCAGCTTAAATCCCGTAGTAGGATCGCAGGCCCAGTACTTC
TRBV11-2	few	TRBD2	TRBJ2-1	CASSSQREEYNEQFF	TGTGCCAGCAGCTCCCAGCGGGAGGAGTACAATGAGCAGTTCTTC
TRBV12-3/TRBV12-4	few	TRBD2	TRBJ2-1	CASGTSGSYNEQFF	TGTGCCAGCGGTACTAGCGGATCCTACAATGAGCAGTTCTTC
TRBV11-3	-	-	TRBJ2-1	CASSLQGGYNEQFF	TGTGCCAGCAGCTTGCAGGGGGGATACAATGAGCAGTTCTTC
TRBV3-1	few	-	TRBJ2-1	CASSQDLINPSYNEQFF	TGTGCCAGCAGCCAAGATCTAATAAACCCTTCCTACAATGAGCAGTTCTTC
TRBV5-1	-	TRBD1	TRBJ2-7	CASTFRDSVPSYEQYF	TGCGCCAGCACCTTCCGGGACAGCGTTCCCTCCTACGAGCAGTACTTC
TRBV6-6	few	TRBD1	TRBJ1-2	CASDRGLGYGYTF	TGTGCCAGTGACAGGGGGCTAGGATATGGCTACACCTTC
TRBV7-9	-	TRBD2	TRBJ2-2	CASSSSGTSGYTGELFF	TGTGCCAGCAGCTCCTCCGGGACTAGCGGATACACCGGGGAGCTGTTTTTT
TRBV6-1	-	-	TRBJ1-5	CASIYGGRAGPQHF	TGTGCCAGCATATATGGGGGCCGGGCCGGGCCCCAGCATTTT
TRBV12-3/TRBV12-4	-	-	TRBJ2-1	CASSPPTYNEQFF	TGTGCCAGCAGCCCCCCCACCTACAATGAGCAGTTCTTC
TRBV20-1	-	-	TRBJ1-1	CSAMVVLSEAFF	TGCAGTGCTATGGTCGTTCTTTCTGAAGCTTTCTTT
TRBV12-3/TRBV12-4	few	-	TRBJ2-7	CASSLSEAYEQYF	TGTGCCAGCAGTTTATCAGAAGCCTACGAGCAGTACTTC
TRBV15	-	-	TRBJ2-7	CATSRVRNEQYF	TGTGCCACCAGCAGAGTACGGAACGAGCAGTACTTC
TRBV12-3/TRBV12-4	many	TRBD1	TRBJ2-7	CASTPDRATYEQYF	TGTGCCAGCACCCCGGACAGGGCTACTTACGAGCAGTACTTC
TRBV24-1	few	-	TRBJ1-5	CATSDSFSYQPQHF	TGTGCCACCAGTGATTCGTTCAGTTATCAGCCCCAGCATTTT
TRBV12-5	-	TRBD2	TRBJ2-1	CASGNPEVAGDNEQFF	TGTGCTAGTGGCAACCCCGAGGTAGCGGGAGACAATGAGCAGTTCTTC
TRBV20-1	few	TRBD2	TRBJ2-3	CSAVTSGSSDTQYF	TGCAGTGCTGTAACTAGCGGGAGTTCCGATACGCAGTATTTT
TRBV6-1	few	-	TRBJ2-7	CASSPPRTSYEQYF	TGTGCCAGCAGCCCCCCCCGGACCTCCTACGAGCAGTACTTC
TRBV7-9	few	-	TRBJ2-4	CASSLPKNIQYF	TGTGCCAGCAGCTTACCCAAAAACATTCAGTACTTC
TRBV6-5	-	TRBD2	TRBJ2-5	CASSYSALAGGQRETQYF	TGTGCCAGCAGTTACTCGGCCTTAGCGGGGGGCCAGCGAGAGACCCAGTACTTC
TRBV20-1	few	TRBD1	TRBJ1-2	CSASLGQSYGYTF	TGCAGTGCTAGTTTGGGACAGAGCTATGGCTACACCTTC
TRBV7-9	-	-	TRBJ1-1	CASSDGTEAFF	TGTGCCAGCAGCGATGGGACAGAAGCTTTCTTT
TRBV20-1	-	-	TRBJ2-3	CSARSRAPSDTQYF	TGCAGTGCTCGCAGCCGGGCTCCCTCCGATACGCAGTATTTT
TRBV10-3	few	TRBD2	TRBJ2-1	CAARDYYNEQFF	TGTGCCGCACGGGACTATTACAATGAGCAGTTCTTC
TRBV12-3/TRBV12-4	-	-	TRBJ1-1	CASSFTGHGGGAFF	TGTGCCAGCAGTTTTACAGGACACGGTGGCGGAGCTTTCTTT
TRBV7-3	-	-	TRBJ2-7	CASSSQGGSDEQYF	TGTGCCAGCAGCTCCCAGGGTGGCAGCGACGAGCAGTACTTC
TRBV9	few	-	TRBJ1-6	CASSVASGVSPLHF	TGTGCCAGCAGCGTAGCTTCGGGGGTCTCACCCCTCCACTTT
TRBV5-1	few	-	TRBJ1-1	CASSFRAGLTEAFF	TGCGCCAGCAGCTTCCGGGCAGGGCTTACTGAAGCTTTCTTT
TRBV10-3	-	-	TRBJ2-2	CAIGDRLGAGELFF	TGTGCCATCGGCGACAGGTTGGGGGCCGGGGAGCTGTTTTTT
TRBV29-1	few	-	TRBJ2-3	CSVGGTADTQYF	TGCAGCGTAGGGGGGACGGCCGATACGCAGTATTTT
TRBV5-1	few	-	TRBJ2-1	CASSLGLENEQFF	TGCGCCAGCAGCTTGGGACTAGAAAATGAGCAGTTCTTC
TRBV5-1	-	TRBD2	TRBJ2-1	CASSQNAGGSYNEQFF	TGCGCCAGCAGCCAAAACGCGGGGGGCTCCTACAATGAGCAGTTCTTC
TRBV5-4	-	TRBD2	TRBJ2-3	CASSWAVGGSTDTQYF	TGTGCCAGCAGCTGGGCAGTGGGGGGGAGCACAGATACGCAGTATTTT
TRBV7-9	few	TRBD2	TRBJ2-1	CASSPRTSGAGNEQFF	TGTGCCAGCAGCCCGCGGACTAGCGGAGCGGGGAATGAGCAGTTCTTC
TRBV6-2/TRBV6-3	-	-	TRBJ2-1	CASAQRAASGNEQFF	TGTGCCAGCGCCCAGAGGGCAGCATCGGGCAATGAGCAGTTCTTC
TRBV7-9	-	-	TRBJ2-7	CASSFGQLNEQYF	TGTGCCAGCAGCTTTGGCCAGCTTAACGAGCAGTACTTC
TRBV29-1	many	TRBD2	TRBJ2-1	CSVVGGRNADEQFF	TGCAGCGTTGTAGGCGGGAGGAACGCGGATGAGCAGTTCTTC
TRBV10-3	many	TRBD2	TRBJ2-1	CAISGTSGDEQFF	TGTGCCATCAGTGGGACTAGCGGGGATGAGCAGTTCTTC